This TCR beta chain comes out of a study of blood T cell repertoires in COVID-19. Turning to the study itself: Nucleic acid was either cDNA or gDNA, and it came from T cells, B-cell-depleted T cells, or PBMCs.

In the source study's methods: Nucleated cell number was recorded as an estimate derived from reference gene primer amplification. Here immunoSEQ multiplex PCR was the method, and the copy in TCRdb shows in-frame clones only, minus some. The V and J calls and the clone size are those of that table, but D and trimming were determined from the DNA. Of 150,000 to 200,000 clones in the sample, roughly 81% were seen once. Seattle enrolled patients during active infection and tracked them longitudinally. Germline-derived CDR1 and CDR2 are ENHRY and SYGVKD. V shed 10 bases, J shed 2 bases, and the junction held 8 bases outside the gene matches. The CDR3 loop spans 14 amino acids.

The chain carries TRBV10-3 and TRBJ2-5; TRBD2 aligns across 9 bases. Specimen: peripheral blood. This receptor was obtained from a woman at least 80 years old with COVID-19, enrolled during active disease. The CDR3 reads CATAGGRLQETQYF. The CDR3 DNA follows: TGTGCCACCGCGGGGGGGCGTCTACAAGAGACCCAGTACTTC.